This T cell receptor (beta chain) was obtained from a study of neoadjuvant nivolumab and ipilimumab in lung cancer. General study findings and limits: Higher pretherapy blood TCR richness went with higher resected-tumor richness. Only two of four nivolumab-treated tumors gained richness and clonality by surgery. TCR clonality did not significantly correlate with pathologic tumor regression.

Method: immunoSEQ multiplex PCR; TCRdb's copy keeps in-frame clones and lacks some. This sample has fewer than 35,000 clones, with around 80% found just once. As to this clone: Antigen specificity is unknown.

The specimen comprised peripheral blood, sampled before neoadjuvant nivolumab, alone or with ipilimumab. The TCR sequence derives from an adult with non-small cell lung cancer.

In DNA, the CDR3 is TGTGCCAGCAGCTTAAGGACTAGCGGGGTGTACGAGCAGTACTTC. It yields the protein CASSLRTSGVYEQYF. J is TRBJ2-7 and V is TRBV7-2; 12 bases are a match to TRBD2. The CDR3 length is 15 residues. Unmatched junction bases numbered 3, after V lost 2 bases and J lost 4 bases. The V gene's germline CDR1 is SGHTA and CDR2 FQGNSA.